The clone carrying this T cell receptor beta chain was observed at least ten times. What it recognizes is unknown. The record originates from a study of T cells in Graves' hyperthyroidism and ophthalmopathy. Study conclusions and caveats: Model predictions of ophthalmopathy came a median approximately 6 months before onset. A model of 13 V-J features distinguished ophthalmopathy from stable hyperthyroidism.

RNA transcripts yielded amplified TCR beta CDR3 regions. The HTBI primer set served for first-round RT-PCR of the TCR CDR3. TCRdb re-analysed the multiplex PCR reads in MiXCR, keeping a single row per CDR3 protein. The data hold about 290,000 distinct CDR3 sequences, with roughly an eighth observed a single time. The TCR originated in a woman aged 40-49 years with Graves' hyperthyroidism. Sequencing input: blood.

CDR3 DNA: TGTGCCACCAGCAGAGATTTGGCAGGGGGCGCGTTAGGTCCTGAAGCTTTCTTT. This gives the protein CATSRDLAGGALGPEAFF. The rearrangement uses TRBV15 and TRBJ1-1; TRBD1 matches 8 bases. The V and J ends lost 0 bases and 6 bases, in that order; junction bases with no gene match: 15. The CDR3 extends over 18 amino acids. CDR1 and CDR2 from the germline V gene are LNHNV and YYDKDF (reference sequence).